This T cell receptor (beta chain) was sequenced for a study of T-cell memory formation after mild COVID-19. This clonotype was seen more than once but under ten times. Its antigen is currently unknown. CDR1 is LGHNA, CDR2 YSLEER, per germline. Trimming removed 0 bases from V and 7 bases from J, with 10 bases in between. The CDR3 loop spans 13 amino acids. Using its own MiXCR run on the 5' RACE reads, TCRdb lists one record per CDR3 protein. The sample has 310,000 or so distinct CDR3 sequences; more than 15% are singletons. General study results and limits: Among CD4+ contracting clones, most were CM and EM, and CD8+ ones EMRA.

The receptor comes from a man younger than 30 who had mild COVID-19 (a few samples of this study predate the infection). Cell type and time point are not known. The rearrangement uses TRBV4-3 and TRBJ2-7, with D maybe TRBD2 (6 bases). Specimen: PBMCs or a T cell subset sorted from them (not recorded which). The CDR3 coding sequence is TGCGCCAGCAGCCAAGACCTCGGGGGAGAGCAGTACGTC. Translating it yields CASSQDLGGEQYV.